Listed here is a single TCR beta chain. Antigen specificity is unknown. The sample belongs to a study of post-analysis software for immune sequencing data. Study as a whole: In terms of disease course, relapsing-remitting, secondary progressive and progressive-relapsing multiple sclerosis were included. Findings of the study overall: Among multiple sclerosis patients, normalized Chao1 diversity was significantly below that of controls. With TRBV5-6, TRBV5-1 and TRBV20-1 included, about 5 TRBV segments were more frequent in patients than in controls.

Germline lookup yields CDR1 DFQATT and CDR2 SNEGSKA (reference sequence). This CDR3 spans 17 amino acids. The V gene lost 0 bases and the J gene lost 6 bases, with 23 bases spanning the gap. Unique molecular identifiers had been added to the TCR beta cDNA libraries. In TCRdb, the PCR reads were re-called with MiXCR into one record per CDR3 protein. The profile covers hundreds of thousands of distinct CDR3 sequences, with roughly 30% appearing a single time and about 0.5% taken by the ten largest. The chain joins TRBV20-1 to TRBJ1-2; no clear D gene. This TCR came from a girl under 18 with multiple sclerosis. The sample consisted of blood. CDR3 in amino acids: CSARDETMRERNHGYTF. The CDR3 bases are TGCAGTGCTAGAGATGAAACTATGAGGGAAAGAAACCATGGCTACACCTTC.